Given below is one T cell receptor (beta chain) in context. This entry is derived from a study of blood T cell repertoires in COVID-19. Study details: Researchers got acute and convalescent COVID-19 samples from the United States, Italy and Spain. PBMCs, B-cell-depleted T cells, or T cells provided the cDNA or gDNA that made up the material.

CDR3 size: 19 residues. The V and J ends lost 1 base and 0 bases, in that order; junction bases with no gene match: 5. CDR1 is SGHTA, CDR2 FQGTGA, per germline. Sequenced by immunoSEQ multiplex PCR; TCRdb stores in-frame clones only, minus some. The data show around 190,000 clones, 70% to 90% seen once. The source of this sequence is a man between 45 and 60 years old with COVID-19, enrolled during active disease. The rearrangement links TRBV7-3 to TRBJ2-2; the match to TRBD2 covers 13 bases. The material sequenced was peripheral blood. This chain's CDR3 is CASSLNPTSGRSNTGELFF. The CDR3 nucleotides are TGTGCCAGCAGCTTAAATCCGACTAGCGGGAGGTCGAACACCGGGGAGCTGTTTTTT.